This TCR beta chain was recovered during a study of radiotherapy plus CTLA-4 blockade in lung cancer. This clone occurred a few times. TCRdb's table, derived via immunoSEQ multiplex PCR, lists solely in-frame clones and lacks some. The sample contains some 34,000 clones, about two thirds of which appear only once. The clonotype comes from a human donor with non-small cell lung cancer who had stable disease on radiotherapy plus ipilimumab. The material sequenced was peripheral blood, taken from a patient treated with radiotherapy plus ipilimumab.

The CDR3 region is CASSLEWGGETQYF. DNA of the CDR3: TGTGCCAGCAGCTTAGAATGGGGGGGAGAGACCCAGTACTTC. V gene TRBV7-6 combines with J gene TRBJ2-5; 7 nucleotides line up with TRBD2. CDR1 and CDR2 (germline): SGHVS, FNYEAQ. V was clipped by 1 base and J by 4 bases; unmatched bases: 3. The CDR3 is made up of 14 amino acids.